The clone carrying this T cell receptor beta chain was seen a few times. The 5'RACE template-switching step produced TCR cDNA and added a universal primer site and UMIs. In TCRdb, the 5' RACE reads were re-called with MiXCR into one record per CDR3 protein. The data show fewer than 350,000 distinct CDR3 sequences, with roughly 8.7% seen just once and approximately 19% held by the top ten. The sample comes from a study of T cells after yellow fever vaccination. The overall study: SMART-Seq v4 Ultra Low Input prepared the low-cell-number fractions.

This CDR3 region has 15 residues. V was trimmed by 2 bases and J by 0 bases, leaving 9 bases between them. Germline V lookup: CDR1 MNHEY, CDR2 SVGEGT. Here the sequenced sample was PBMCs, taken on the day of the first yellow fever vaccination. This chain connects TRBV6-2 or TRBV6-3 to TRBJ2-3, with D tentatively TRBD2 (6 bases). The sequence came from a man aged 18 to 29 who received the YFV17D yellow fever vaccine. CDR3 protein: CASSYRESSTDTQYF. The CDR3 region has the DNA TGTGCCAGCAGTTACCGGGAGTCTAGCACAGATACGCAGTATTTT.